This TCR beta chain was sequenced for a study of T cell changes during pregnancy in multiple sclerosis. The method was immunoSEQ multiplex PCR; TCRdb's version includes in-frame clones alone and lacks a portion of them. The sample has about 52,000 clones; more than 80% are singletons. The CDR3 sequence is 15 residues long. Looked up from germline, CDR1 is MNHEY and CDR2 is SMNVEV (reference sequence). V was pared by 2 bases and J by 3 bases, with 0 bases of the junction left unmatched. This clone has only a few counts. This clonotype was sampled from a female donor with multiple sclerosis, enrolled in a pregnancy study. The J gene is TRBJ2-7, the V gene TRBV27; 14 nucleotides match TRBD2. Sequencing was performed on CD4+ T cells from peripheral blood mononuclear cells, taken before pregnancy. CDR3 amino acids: CASSLGTSGSYEQYF. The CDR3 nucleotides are TGTGCCAGCAGTTTAGGGACTAGCGGGAGCTACGAGCAGTACTTC.